This TCR beta chain was obtained from a study of cytomegalovirus exposure and HLA in healthy donors. About the study: HLA-typed donors contributed around 88 million unique TCRs, which were held in an early data release.

V gave up 2 bases and J gave up 0 bases, with 17 bases separating them. The germline gives CDR1 SGDLS, CDR2 YYNGEE. The CDR3 covers 17 residues. With 60 Vbeta and 13 Jbeta primers, the PCR was carried out. Measured with immunoSEQ multiplex PCR; TCRdb has only the in-frame clones, and not every one. In the table there are roughly 100,000 clones, roughly 80% of which are singletons. Sequencing was done on a sample of PBMCs. This clonotype originated in a man aged 35-49 years in good health and CMV-seronegative. The V and J genes are TRBV9 and TRBJ1-1, with TRBD1 as a possible D gene (5 bases). CDR3 amino acids: CASSVIAGSEMNTEAFF. Here the CDR3 DNA reads TGTGCCAGCAGCGTGATTGCAGGGTCGGAGATGAACACTGAAGCTTTCTTT.